The T cell receptor (beta chain) under discussion was sequenced for a study of graft-versus-host responses after intestinal transplantation. About this clone: The antigen is not known.

Lymphocytes from graft epithelium and lamina propria were isolated. Study results and caveats: Recipient marrow held GvH clones, some first seen in ileum or blood. Elevated graft-versus-host to host-versus-graft clonal ratios in allografts were recorded for patients with graft-donor T cell macrochimerism. An association linked early post-transplant HvG declines with peak circulating GvH clone levels.

Trimming removed 2 bases at V and 5 bases at J, with 12 bases between. The CDR3 consists of 14 residues. Germline CDR1 and CDR2: MNHNS and SASEGT. Profiled with immunoSEQ multiplex PCR; TCRdb holds only in-frame clones, not every one. Of approximately 15,000 clones in the sample, 77% are singletons; the top ten hold roughly 4%. This rearrangement joins TRBV6-1 to TRBJ2-5; possible D gene TRBD2, 6 bases. The source material was ileum tissue, sampled about four weeks after intestinal transplant. The source is a human patient who received an intestinal transplant, so some T cells may come from the graft donor. CDR3 loop: CASSEFAGRETQYF. As DNA, the CDR3 is TGTGCCAGCAGTGAATTCGCAGGGAGGGAGACCCAGTACTTC.